The present T cell receptor beta chain was sequenced within a study of cytomegalovirus exposure and HLA in healthy donors. Study-wide points: Per a prior analysis, the majority of TCR beta V segments were productive roughly 87% or roughly 30% of the time. Donors were assumed by presence/absence analyses to have roughly uniform sequencing depth. There were around 160 TCR beta chains listed as cytomegalovirus-associated. TCR beta chain V- and J-gene trimming was linked, in a later analysis, to a missense variant in DCLRE1C.

The germline V gene has CDR1 LNHNV and CDR2 YYDKDF (reference sequence). This CDR3 is 14 amino acids long. As regards this clone: Its antigen is undetermined. Mismatch with germline at one junction end may stem from a read error.

The PCR ran on 60 Vbeta and 13 Jbeta primers. Clones were sequenced by immunoSEQ multiplex PCR, and TCRdb holds only the in-frame ones, with some missing. The sample has 140,000 to 150,000 clones, 65% to 80% seen once. The chain recombines TRBV15 with TRBJ2-1; TRBD1 aligns across 7 bases. The sequenced sample was PBMCs. This TCR came from a woman in her 40s in good health and CMV-seronegative. In DNA form, the CDR3 reads TGTGCCTCCAGCTGGGGACAGTACTACAATGAGCAGTTCTTC. Its translation: CASSWGQYYNEQFF.